The subject of this entry is one T cell receptor (beta chain). PCR employed 60 Vbeta and 13 Jbeta primers. TCRdb's table, derived via immunoSEQ multiplex PCR, lists solely in-frame clones and lacks some. This table holds about 160,000 clones, 70% to 85% found once. This sample stems from a study of cytomegalovirus exposure and HLA in healthy donors. This CDR3 is built from 11 residues. V lost 7 bases and J 3 bases, leaving 4 bases between the germline ends. From germline, CDR1 is LGHNT and CDR2 FRNRAP. The TCR was taken from a man under 40 in good health and CMV-seropositive. Sequenced input: PBMCs. The V call is TRBV12-5, the J call TRBJ2-1, with unresolved D. The CDR3 region is CASALYNEQFF. The DNA of the CDR3 is TGTGCTAGTGCCCTCTACAATGAGCAGTTCTTC.